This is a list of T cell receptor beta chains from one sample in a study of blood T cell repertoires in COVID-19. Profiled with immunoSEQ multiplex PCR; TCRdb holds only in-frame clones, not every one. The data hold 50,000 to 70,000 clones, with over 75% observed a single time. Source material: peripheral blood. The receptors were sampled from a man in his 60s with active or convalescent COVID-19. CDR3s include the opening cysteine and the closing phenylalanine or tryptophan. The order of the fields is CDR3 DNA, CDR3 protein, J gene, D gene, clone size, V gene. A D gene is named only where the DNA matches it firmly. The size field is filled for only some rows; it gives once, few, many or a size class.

CDR3nt: TGTGCCAGCAGCTCGACAGGGGGCGCCGGTCAGCCCCAGCATTTT
CDR3aa: CASSSTGGAGQPQHF
j_gene: TRBJ1-5
d_gene: TRBD1
abundance: once
v_gene: TRBV7-8

CDR3nt: TGTGCCAGCAGCGGATCTGACAGGGGGATAAGTAATGAGCAGTTCTTC
CDR3aa: CASSGSDRGISNEQFF
j_gene: TRBJ2-1
d_gene: TRBD1
abundance: -
v_gene: TRBV5-5

CDR3nt: TGTGCCAGCAGCCCCGACAGGGGTAACGGCTACACCTTC
CDR3aa: CASSPDRGNGYTF
j_gene: TRBJ1-2
d_gene: TRBD1
abundance: once
v_gene: TRBV5-6

CDR3nt: TGTGCCAGCAGCCCCCGGGGTAGGAATTCACCCCTCCACTTT
CDR3aa: CASSPRGRNSPLHF
j_gene: TRBJ1-6
d_gene: -
abundance: -
v_gene: TRBV5-6

CDR3nt: TGCGCCAGCAGCCCAACCGGGACTAGCGGAACCACAGATACGCAGTATTTT
CDR3aa: CASSPTGTSGTTDTQYF
j_gene: TRBJ2-3
d_gene: TRBD2
abundance: -
v_gene: TRBV5-1

CDR3nt: TGTGCCAGCAGCGTAGATCAAGCGGTAGGCACAGATACGCAGTATTTT
CDR3aa: CASSVDQAVGTDTQYF
j_gene: TRBJ2-3
d_gene: -
abundance: -
v_gene: TRBV9

CDR3nt: TGCGCCAGCAGTCAACGGGACTGGGGTTACAATGAGCAGTTCTTC
CDR3aa: CASSQRDWGYNEQFF
j_gene: TRBJ2-1
d_gene: -
abundance: once
v_gene: TRBV23-1

CDR3nt: TGTGCCAGCTCACCAATAGTAGCCAGAAATGAAAAACTGTTTTTT
CDR3aa: CASSPIVARNEKLFF
j_gene: TRBJ1-4
d_gene: -
abundance: -
v_gene: TRBV18

CDR3nt: TGTGCCATCAGTACCCGGACAGGGGGCGGTGAAGCTTTCTTT
CDR3aa: CAISTRTGGGEAFF
j_gene: TRBJ1-1
d_gene: TRBD1
abundance: -
v_gene: TRBV10-3

CDR3nt: TGTGCCAGCAGCTTAGTCCAGGCGCTGGGCTACACCTTC
CDR3aa: CASSLVQALGYTF
j_gene: TRBJ1-2
d_gene: -
abundance: -
v_gene: TRBV7-9

CDR3nt: TGTGCCAGCGGGGCGGGGGCCCGGGAGACCCAGTACTTC
CDR3aa: CASGAGARETQYF
j_gene: TRBJ2-5
d_gene: -
abundance: -
v_gene: TRBV7-2